A selection of T cell receptor beta chains follows, all from one sample in a study of blood T cell repertoires in COVID-19. The assay was immunoSEQ multiplex PCR, and TCRdb's table has in-frame clones only and misses some. The table lists 210,000 or so clones, 87% of them singletons. The sequencing sample was made of peripheral blood. The receptors were sampled from a woman younger than 35 who had recovered from COVID-19. Each CDR3 is given without its conserved first and last residue. Fields, in order: J gene, V gene, CDR3 protein.

j_call: TRBJ1-5
v_call: TRBV13
cdr3_aa: ASSLQDNQPQH

j_call: TRBJ1-1
v_call: TRBV23-1
cdr3_aa: ASSQNGAWVATEAF

j_call: TRBJ1-2
v_call: TRBV30
cdr3_aa: AWSGSGLGYT

j_call: TRBJ1-1
v_call: TRBV19
cdr3_aa: ASSIVEGASAF

j_call: TRBJ1-4
v_call: TRBV3-1/TRBV3-2
cdr3_aa: ASSKRRLTGVATNEKLF

j_call: TRBJ2-1
v_call: TRBV5-8
cdr3_aa: ASSVPGLRNEQF

j_call: TRBJ2-7
v_call: TRBV28
cdr3_aa: ASSPPTGTGLNPYEQY

j_call: TRBJ2-1
v_call: TRBV7-9
cdr3_aa: ASSLTSGGPYNEQF

j_call: TRBJ2-7
v_call: TRBV5-6
cdr3_aa: ASSFRDRGYEQY

j_call: TRBJ1-1
v_call: TRBV6-2/TRBV6-3
cdr3_aa: ASSNQGWTEAF

j_call: TRBJ1-2
v_call: TRBV7-9
cdr3_aa: ASSLAADGYT

j_call: TRBJ2-1
v_call: TRBV4-3
cdr3_aa: ASSQGGLDHEQF

j_call: TRBJ2-3
v_call: TRBV7-9
cdr3_aa: ASGEGQGTDTQY

j_call: TRBJ2-1
v_call: TRBV5-5
cdr3_aa: ASSSTGIRLDNEQF

j_call: TRBJ2-3
v_call: TRBV5-6
cdr3_aa: ASSLDRSYTDTQY

j_call: TRBJ2-1
v_call: TRBV23-1
cdr3_aa: ASSRGQNPQF

j_call: TRBJ1-3
v_call: TRBV9
cdr3_aa: ASSPGAGAGNTIY

j_call: TRBJ1-4
v_call: TRBV27
cdr3_aa: ASSPGGIEKLF

j_call: TRBJ1-1
v_call: TRBV5-5
cdr3_aa: ASSWMRGGTEAF

j_call: TRBJ2-5
v_call: TRBV7-3
cdr3_aa: ASSLNRGETQY

j_call: TRBJ1-1
v_call: TRBV27
cdr3_aa: ASAATGYTEAF

j_call: TRBJ1-1
v_call: TRBV11-2
cdr3_aa: ASSPKKAWGVSAF

j_call: TRBJ1-3
v_call: TRBV30
cdr3_aa: AWSVNRGYSGNTIY

j_call: TRBJ2-1
v_call: TRBV19
cdr3_aa: ASSSIAGNEQF

j_call: TRBJ1-5
v_call: TRBV19
cdr3_aa: ASRSRDRGSIGNQPQH

j_call: TRBJ2-1
v_call: TRBV11-2
cdr3_aa: ASSPQDRSPYNEQF

j_call: TRBJ2-1
v_call: TRBV29-1
cdr3_aa: SVKSSGGIEQF

j_call: TRBJ2-2
v_call: TRBV25-1
cdr3_aa: ASSLFSSTGELF

j_call: TRBJ1-2
v_call: TRBV18
cdr3_aa: ASSPRLASNYNYGYT

j_call: TRBJ2-7
v_call: TRBV4-1
cdr3_aa: ASSPKGEGSYEQY

j_call: TRBJ1-2
v_call: TRBV9
cdr3_aa: ASSAGQGAGGYT

j_call: TRBJ2-1
v_call: TRBV28
cdr3_aa: ASRGSGAYNEQF

j_call: TRBJ2-7
v_call: TRBV9
cdr3_aa: ASSVASGGWYEQY

j_call: TRBJ1-3
v_call: TRBV4-1
cdr3_aa: ASSQDDNSSGNTIY

j_call: TRBJ1-1
v_call: TRBV15
cdr3_aa: ATSTRDYETGWTEAF

j_call: TRBJ2-5
v_call: TRBV24-1
cdr3_aa: ATSDPSGAQETQY

j_call: TRBJ2-2
v_call: TRBV6-2/TRBV6-3
cdr3_aa: ASSYSGRGETGELF

j_call: TRBJ1-6
v_call: TRBV4-3
cdr3_aa: ASSQDLPSSYNSPLH

j_call: TRBJ1-6
v_call: TRBV14
cdr3_aa: ASSQEWGDSPLH

j_call: TRBJ1-3
v_call: TRBV6-5
cdr3_aa: ASSPMGSGVNTIY

j_call: TRBJ1-2
v_call: TRBV24-1
cdr3_aa: ATSDGTGGHGYT

j_call: TRBJ1-2
v_call: TRBV4-2
cdr3_aa: ASSQEDRGASYGYT

j_call: TRBJ1-2
v_call: TRBV12-3/TRBV12-4
cdr3_aa: ASRDRDYT

j_call: TRBJ2-7
v_call: TRBV6-1
cdr3_aa: ASSEGGREQY

j_call: TRBJ1-3
v_call: TRBV18
cdr3_aa: ASSPDRDGNTIY

j_call: TRBJ1-1
v_call: TRBV4-1
cdr3_aa: ASSLTGDLMNTEAF

j_call: TRBJ1-5
v_call: TRBV2
cdr3_aa: ASSELQGTYQPQH

j_call: TRBJ2-7
v_call: TRBV30
cdr3_aa: AWSVEGIYEQY

j_call: TRBJ2-2
v_call: TRBV13
cdr3_aa: ASSPMGLPTGELF

j_call: TRBJ2-7
v_call: TRBV6-5
cdr3_aa: ASRTQGIEQY

j_call: TRBJ2-7
v_call: TRBV15
cdr3_aa: ATNKQGAYEQY

j_call: TRBJ1-5
v_call: TRBV19
cdr3_aa: ASSIFDRQNQPQH

j_call: TRBJ2-7
v_call: TRBV7-2
cdr3_aa: ASSLGPGLPSYEQY

j_call: TRBJ2-7
v_call: TRBV29-1
cdr3_aa: SVHGSSYEQY

j_call: TRBJ1-3
v_call: TRBV6-6
cdr3_aa: ASSSIAGSSGNTIY

j_call: TRBJ2-7
v_call: TRBV10-2
cdr3_aa: ASSDSATYEQY

j_call: TRBJ2-3
v_call: TRBV4-3
cdr3_aa: ASSQVRTSMGSTDTQY

j_call: TRBJ2-3
v_call: TRBV9
cdr3_aa: ASSAPTSGGTDTQY

j_call: TRBJ2-3
v_call: TRBV10-1
cdr3_aa: ASQGYRETDTQY

j_call: TRBJ2-7
v_call: TRBV7-9
cdr3_aa: ASSLGGTTEQY